A selection of T cell receptor beta chains follows, all from one sample in a study of shared T cell receptors in the human thymus. Data came from immunoSEQ multiplex PCR; TCRdb stores just in-frame clones and leaves some out. The top ten clones hold approximately 0.018% of a sample with about 380,000 clones, 95% of them seen once. Sequencing input: thymocytes. The receptors shown here come from a human donor. Each CDR3 is given with its conserved first and last residue. D genes are given only for firm matches. The size entry is marked missing in some rows and otherwise reads once, few, many or a size class.

-	13	TRBV29-1	-	TRBJ2-1	TGCAGCGTTGAGGCAGGGGAAATCAATGAGCAGTTCTTC	CSVEAGEINEQFF
-	15	TRBV28	-	TRBJ2-7	TGTGCCAGCAGTTCGCGGGACCGAGCCCTGCTATGGCAGTACTTC	CASSSRDRALLWQYF
-	16	TRBV30	-	TRBJ1-6	TGTGCCTGGACCCTCAGCCGGAGCTCCTATAATTCACCCCTCCACTTT	CAWTLSRSSYNSPLHF
TRBD1	21	TRBV5-1	-	TRBJ1-1	TGCGCCAGCAGCTTGAGTAAGCAAACCCATCCTCGGGACAGGGGTCCCACTGAAGCTTTCTTT	CASSLSKQTHPRDRGPTEAFF
-	11	TRBV28	-	TRBJ2-7	TGTGCCAGCAGCCGCTCCTACGAGCAGTACTTC	CASSRSYEQYF
TRBD1	14	TRBV28	-	TRBJ1-4	TGTGCCAGCAGTTCACAGGGGAAGCGTGAAAAACTGTTTTTT	CASSSQGKREKLFF
TRBD1	15	TRBV6-1	-	TRBJ2-7	TGTGCCAGCAGTGGTTCCGGGACAGATGACTACGAGCAGTACTTC	CASSGSGTDDYEQYF
-	12	TRBV5-6	-	TRBJ1-2	TGTGCCAGCAGGGACCGGGGGGATGGCTACACCTTC	CASRDRGDGYTF
TRBD1	13	TRBV10-1	-	TRBJ2-3	TGCGCCAGCAGCCCCCTGACAGGGGCGGCGCAGTATTTT	CASSPLTGAAQYF
-	18	TRBV28	-	TRBJ2-3	TGTGCCAGCAGGGGCATTAAGGCGGGGCCCCGGGAGCGAGATACGCAGTATTTT	CASRGIKAGPRERDTQYF
TRBD2	15	TRBV18	-	TRBJ2-3	TGTGCCAGCTCGCGCTCCGATAGCGGGCGGGATACGCAGTATTTT	CASSRSDSGRDTQYF
TRBD1	15	TRBV18	-	TRBJ2-7	TGTGCCAGCTCACCACCGGAGACAGGGCTCTACGAGCAGTACTTC	CASSPPETGLYEQYF
-	14	TRBV15	-	TRBJ1-2	TGTGCCACCAGCAGATATTTACAGAACTATGGCTACACCTTC	CATSRYLQNYGYTF
TRBD1	14	TRBV25-1	-	TRBJ2-2	TGTGCCAGCAGTCGGGACAGGGACACCGGGGAGCTGTTTTTT	CASSRDRDTGELFF
-	11	TRBV2	-	TRBJ1-1	TGTGCCAGCAGTGAAACCAGTGAAGCTTTCTTT	CASSETSEAFF
-	14	TRBV27	-	TRBJ1-2	TGTGCCAGCAGTCTCGGCGGCCTAAACTATGGCTACACCTTC	CASSLGGLNYGYTF
TRBD1	16	TRBV25-1	-	TRBJ2-2	TGTGCCAGCAGTACCTCCGGGACAGGAGACACCGGGGAGCTGTTTTTT	CASSTSGTGDTGELFF
TRBD1	15	TRBV6-1	-	TRBJ1-5	TGTGCCAGCAGTGGCGCCGGGACAGGTAATCAGCCCCAGCATTTT	CASSGAGTGNQPQHF
-	14	TRBV6-4	once	TRBJ2-2	TGTGCCAGCAGTGACCTGGCTAGCACCGGGGAGCTGTTTTTT	CASSDLASTGELFF
-	16	TRBV4-1	-	TRBJ1-4	TGCGCCAGCAGCCAAGCTCTCCAGGGATTAGATGAAAAACTGTTTTTT	CASSQALQGLDEKLFF
-	15	TRBV27	-	TRBJ2-7	TGTGCCAGCAGTCTAGGGGGGGGCAGCCCCTACGAGCAGTACTTC	CASSLGGGSPYEQYF
TRBD2	18	TRBV5-1	-	TRBJ2-4	TGCGCCAGCAGCGGCGGGACTAGCGGGAACTTAGCCAAAAACATTCAGTACTTC	CASSGGTSGNLAKNIQYF
TRBD2	17	TRBV9	-	TRBJ2-7	TGTGCCAGCAGCGTAGAACAGGGGGGACTAGCGGCCTACGAGCAGTACTTC	CASSVEQGGLAAYEQYF